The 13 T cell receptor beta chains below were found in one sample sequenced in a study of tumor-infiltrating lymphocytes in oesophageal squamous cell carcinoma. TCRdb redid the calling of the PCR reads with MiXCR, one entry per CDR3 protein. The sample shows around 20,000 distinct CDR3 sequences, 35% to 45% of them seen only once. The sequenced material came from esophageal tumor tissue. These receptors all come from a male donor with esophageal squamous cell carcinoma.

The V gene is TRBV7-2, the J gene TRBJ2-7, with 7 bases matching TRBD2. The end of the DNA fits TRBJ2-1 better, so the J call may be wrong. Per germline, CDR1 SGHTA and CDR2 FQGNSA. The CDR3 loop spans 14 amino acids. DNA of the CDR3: TGTGCCAGCAGCCCCCGCGGGGGAATGAATGAGCAGTTCTTC. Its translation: CASSPRGGMNEQFF.

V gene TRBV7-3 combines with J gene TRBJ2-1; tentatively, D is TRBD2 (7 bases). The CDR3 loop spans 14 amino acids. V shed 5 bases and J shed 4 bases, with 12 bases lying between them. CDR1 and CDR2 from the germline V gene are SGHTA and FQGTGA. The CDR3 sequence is CASSGGATYNEQFF. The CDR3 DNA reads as TGTGCCAGCAGCGGGGGGGCCACGTACAATGAGCAGTTCTTC.

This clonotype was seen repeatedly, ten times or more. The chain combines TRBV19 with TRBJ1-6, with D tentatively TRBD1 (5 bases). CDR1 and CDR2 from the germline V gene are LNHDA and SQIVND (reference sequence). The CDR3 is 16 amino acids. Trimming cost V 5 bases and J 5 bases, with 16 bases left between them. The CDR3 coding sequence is TGTGCCAGTAGTGCCCCCCGGCAGGGTAATAATTCACCCCTCCACTTT. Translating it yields CASSAPRQGNNSPLHF.

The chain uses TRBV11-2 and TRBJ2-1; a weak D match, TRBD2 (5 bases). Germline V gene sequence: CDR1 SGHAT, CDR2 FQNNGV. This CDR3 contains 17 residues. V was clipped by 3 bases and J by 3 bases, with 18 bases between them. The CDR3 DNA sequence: TGTGCCAGCAGCTTCACTCCGTCAAGCGGCAACTACAATGAGCAGTTCTTC. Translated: CASSFTPSSGNYNEQFF.

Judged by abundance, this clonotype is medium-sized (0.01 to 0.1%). CDR3 DNA sequence: TGTGCCAGCAGCTTCCGGGACAGGGGCTCCCCTGAAGCTTTCTTT. This sequence encodes CASSFRDRGSPEAFF. The genes are TRBV7-8 and TRBJ1-1, with TRBD1 identical over 10 bases. Germline CDR1 reads SGHVS; CDR2 reads FQNEAQ. The ends lost 3 bases at V and 6 bases at J; junction bases unmatched: 7. This CDR3 contains 15 residues.

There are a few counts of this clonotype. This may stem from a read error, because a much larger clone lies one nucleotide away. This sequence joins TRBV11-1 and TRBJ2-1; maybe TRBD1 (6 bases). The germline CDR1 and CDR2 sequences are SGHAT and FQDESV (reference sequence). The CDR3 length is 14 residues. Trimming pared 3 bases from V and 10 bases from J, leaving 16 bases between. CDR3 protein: CASSFGRQAREQFF. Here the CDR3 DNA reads TGTGCCAGCAGCTTTGGACGACAGGCTCGGGAGCAGTTCTTC.

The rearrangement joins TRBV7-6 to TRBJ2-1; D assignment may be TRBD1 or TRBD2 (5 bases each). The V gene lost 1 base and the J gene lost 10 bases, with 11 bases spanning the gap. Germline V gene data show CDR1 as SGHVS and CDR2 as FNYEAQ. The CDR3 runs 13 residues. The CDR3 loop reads CASSLGGVGEQFF. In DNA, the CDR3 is TGTGCCAGCAGCTTAGGAGGGGTCGGCGAGCAGTTCTTC.

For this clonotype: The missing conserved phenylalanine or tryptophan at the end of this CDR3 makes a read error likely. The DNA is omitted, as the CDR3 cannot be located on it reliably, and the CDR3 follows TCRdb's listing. The CDR3 loop reads CASSDASGGRPYEQYFGP. The chain employs TRBV6-1 and TRBJ2-3; no check of the table's D call, TRBD2, against the DNA was made. Inclusive of both ends, the CDR3 amounts to 18 amino acids. CDR1 and CDR2 (germline): MNHNS, SASEGT.

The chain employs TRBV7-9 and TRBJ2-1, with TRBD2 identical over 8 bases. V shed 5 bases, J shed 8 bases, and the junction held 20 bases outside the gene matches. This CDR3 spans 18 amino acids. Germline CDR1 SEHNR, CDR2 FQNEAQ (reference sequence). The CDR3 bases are TGTGCCAGCAGCCGCCTCCCAACACTAGCGGAAGACGGCCATGAGCAGTTCTTC. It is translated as CASSRLPTLAEDGHEQFF.

The CDR3 nucleotides read TGTGCCAGCAGCTTAGCGGGCGGAGTGCGGCACAATGAGCAGTTCTTC. Amino acids: CASSLAGGVRHNEQFF. The chain couples TRBV7-8 to TRBJ2-5; D is ambiguous. The J call is doubtful: the DNA matches TRBJ2-1 better. This CDR3 spans 16 amino acids. Germline V gene data show CDR1 as SGHVS and CDR2 as FQNEAQ.

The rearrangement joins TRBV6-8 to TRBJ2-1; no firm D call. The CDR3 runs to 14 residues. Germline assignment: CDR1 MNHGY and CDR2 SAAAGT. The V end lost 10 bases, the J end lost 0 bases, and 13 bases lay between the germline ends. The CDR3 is CATTLASSYNEQFF. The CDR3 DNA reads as TGTGCCACAACACTGGCCAGCTCCTACAATGAGCAGTTCTTC.

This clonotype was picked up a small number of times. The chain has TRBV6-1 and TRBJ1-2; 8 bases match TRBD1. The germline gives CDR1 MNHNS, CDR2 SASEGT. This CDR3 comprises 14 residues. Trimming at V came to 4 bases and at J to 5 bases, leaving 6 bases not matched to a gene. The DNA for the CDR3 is TGTGCCAGCAGTGCACAGGGGGGAAAGTATGGCTACACCTTC. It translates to CASSAQGGKYGYTF.

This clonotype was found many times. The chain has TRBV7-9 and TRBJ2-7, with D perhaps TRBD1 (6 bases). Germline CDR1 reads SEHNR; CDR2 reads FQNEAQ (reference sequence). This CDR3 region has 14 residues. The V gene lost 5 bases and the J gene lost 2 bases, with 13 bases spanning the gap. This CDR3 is CASSKQGAAYEQYF. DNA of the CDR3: TGTGCCAGCAGCAAACAGGGAGCTGCCTACGAGCAGTACTTC.